This TCR beta chain was captured by sequencing in a study of lymphopenia after photon versus proton radiotherapy. The study, taken as a whole, reports: Only patients who died were analyzed for survival; proton advantage is unproven. In patients who died, overall survival fell as post-nadir TCR diversity dropped more. Under photons, naive T cells and diversity fell while effector/memory populations rose. After lymphocyte nadir, photon-treated repertoires showed oligoclonal expansion, especially CD8+ Temra.

Comments on this clone: Its antigen is unknown.

V was trimmed by 0 bases and J by 5 bases, leaving 17 bases between them. CDR1 and CDR2 (germline): MNHEY, SMNVEV (reference sequence). This CDR3 is built from 16 residues. The method was immunoSEQ multiplex PCR; TCRdb's version includes in-frame clones alone and lacks a portion of them. The sample includes 50,000 or so clones, approximately 92% of them seen just once. The rearrangement joins TRBV27 to TRBJ2-7; tentatively, D is TRBD1 (5 bases). The starting material was peripheral blood, obtained from a patient treated with photon-based radiotherapy. The clonotype was recovered from a woman between 40 and 55 years old with cholangiocarcinoma. This CDR3 is CASSLSGGVRAHEQYF. DNA of the CDR3: TGTGCCAGCAGTTTATCTGGTGGAGTCAGGGCACACGAGCAGTACTTC.